The following is a TCR beta chain sequence with its context. The antigen is undetermined. This record belongs to a study of cytomegalovirus exposure and HLA in healthy donors. The J segment lost 3 bases and the V segment lost 4 bases, leaving 7 bases of the junction unmatched. The CDR3 spans 15 residues. Germline lookup yields CDR1 SGHRS and CDR2 YFSETQ. Overall study results and limits: A later analysis found that most CMV-associated TCR beta chains appeared HLA-restricted. Near-uniform donor sequencing depth was presumed by presence/absence analyses. A reported reduction in N-insertions relative to the roughly 700-donor mean was seen in an Asian-associated ancestry cluster in a later analysis.

PCR involved 60 Vbeta and 13 Jbeta primers. TCRdb's copy holds only in-frame clones and misses some; the assay was immunoSEQ multiplex PCR. This table holds around 100,000 clones, roughly 73% found once. This chain joins TRBV5-1 and TRBJ1-1, with TRBD1 matching 9 bases. Input material: PBMCs. The TCR comes from a young woman in good health and CMV-seronegative. This chain's CDR3 is CASSGQGRTDTEAFF. CDR3 bases: TGCGCCAGCAGCGGACAGGGGCGGACGGACACTGAAGCTTTCTTT.